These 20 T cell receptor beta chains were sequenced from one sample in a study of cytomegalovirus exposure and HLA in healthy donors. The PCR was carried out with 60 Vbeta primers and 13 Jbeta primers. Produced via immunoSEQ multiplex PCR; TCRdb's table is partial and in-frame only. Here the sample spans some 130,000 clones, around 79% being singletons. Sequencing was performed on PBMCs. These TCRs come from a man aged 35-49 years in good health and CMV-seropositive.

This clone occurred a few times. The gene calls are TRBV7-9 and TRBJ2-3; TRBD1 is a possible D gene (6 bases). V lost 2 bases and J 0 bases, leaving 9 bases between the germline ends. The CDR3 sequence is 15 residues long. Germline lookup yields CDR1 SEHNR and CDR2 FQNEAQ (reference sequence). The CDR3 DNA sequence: TGTGCCAGCAGCTTAACAGGGTCAAGCACAGATACGCAGTATTTT. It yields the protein CASSLTGSSTDTQYF. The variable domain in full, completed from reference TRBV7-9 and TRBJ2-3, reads DTGVSQNPRHKITKRGQNVTFRCDPISEHNRLYWYRQTLGQGPEFLTYFQNEAQLEKSRLLSDRFSAERPKGSFSTLEIQRTEQGDSAMYLCASSLTGSSTDTQYFGPGTRLTVL.

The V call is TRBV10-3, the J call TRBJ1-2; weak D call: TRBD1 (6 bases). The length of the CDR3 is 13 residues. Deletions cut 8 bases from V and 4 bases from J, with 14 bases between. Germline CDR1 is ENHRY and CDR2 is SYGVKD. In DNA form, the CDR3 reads TGTGCCATCGGCAACCAGGGGAGCTATGGCTACACCTTC. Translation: CAIGNQGSYGYTF.

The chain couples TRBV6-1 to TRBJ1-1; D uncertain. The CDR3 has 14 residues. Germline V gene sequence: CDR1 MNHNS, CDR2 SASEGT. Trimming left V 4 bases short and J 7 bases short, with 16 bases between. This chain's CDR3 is CASSGAHRSLEAFF. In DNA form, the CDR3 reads TGTGCCAGCAGTGGTGCCCACCGGTCCCTTGAAGCTTTCTTT.

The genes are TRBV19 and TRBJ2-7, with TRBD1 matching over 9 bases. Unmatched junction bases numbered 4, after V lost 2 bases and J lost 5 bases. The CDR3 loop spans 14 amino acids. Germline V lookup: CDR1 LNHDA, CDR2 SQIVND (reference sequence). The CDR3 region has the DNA TGTGCCAGTAGTATATGGGACAGGGACGACGAGCAGTACTTC. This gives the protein CASSIWDRDDEQYF.

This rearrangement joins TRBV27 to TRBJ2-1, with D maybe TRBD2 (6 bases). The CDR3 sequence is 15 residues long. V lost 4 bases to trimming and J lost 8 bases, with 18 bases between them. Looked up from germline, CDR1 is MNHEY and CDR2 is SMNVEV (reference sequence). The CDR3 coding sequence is TGTGCCAGCAGTTCCACTAGCTCACGAGTCGATGAGCAGTTCTTC. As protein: CASSSTSSRVDEQFF.

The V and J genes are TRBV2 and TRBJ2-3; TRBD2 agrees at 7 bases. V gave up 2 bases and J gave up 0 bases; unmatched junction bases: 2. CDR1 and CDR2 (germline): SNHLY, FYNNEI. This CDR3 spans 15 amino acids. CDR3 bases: TGTGCCAGCAGTGAACTACTAGCGAGCACAGATACGCAGTATTTT. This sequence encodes CASSELLASTDTQYF. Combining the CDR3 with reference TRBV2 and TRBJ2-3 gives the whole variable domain EPEVTQTPSHQVTQMGQEVILRCVPISNHLYFYWYRQILGQKVEFLVSFYNNEISEKSEIFDDQFSVERPDGSNFTLKIRSTKLEDSAMYFCASSELLASTDTQYFGPGTRLTVL.

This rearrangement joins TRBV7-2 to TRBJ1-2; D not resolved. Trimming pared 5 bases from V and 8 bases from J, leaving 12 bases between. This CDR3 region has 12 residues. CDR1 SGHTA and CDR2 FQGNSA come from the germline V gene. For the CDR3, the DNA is TGTGCCAGCAGCCCCGGTATCCGGGGCTACACCTTC. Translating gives CASSPGIRGYTF.

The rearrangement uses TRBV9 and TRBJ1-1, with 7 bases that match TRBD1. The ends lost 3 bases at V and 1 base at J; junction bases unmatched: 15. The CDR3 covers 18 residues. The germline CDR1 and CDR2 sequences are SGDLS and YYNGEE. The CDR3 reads CASSASPLTRTGNTEAFF. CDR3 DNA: TGTGCCAGCAGCGCTTCTCCACTAACAAGGACAGGGAACACTGAAGCTTTCTTT.

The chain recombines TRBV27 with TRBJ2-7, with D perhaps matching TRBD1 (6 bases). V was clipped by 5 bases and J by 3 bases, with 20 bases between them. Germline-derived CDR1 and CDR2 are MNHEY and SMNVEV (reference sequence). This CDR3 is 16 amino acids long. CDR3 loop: CASSRFVGDIYYEQYF. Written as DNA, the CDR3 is TGTGCCAGCAGTCGGTTTGTTGGGGACATATACTACGAGCAGTACTTC.

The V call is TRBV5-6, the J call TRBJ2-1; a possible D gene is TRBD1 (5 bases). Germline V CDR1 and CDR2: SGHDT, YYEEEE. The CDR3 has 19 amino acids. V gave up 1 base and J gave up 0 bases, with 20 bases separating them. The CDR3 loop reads CASSLPLGPSPGSYNEQFF. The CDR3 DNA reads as TGTGCCAGCAGCTTGCCTCTGGGGCCCAGCCCAGGCTCCTACAATGAGCAGTTCTTC.

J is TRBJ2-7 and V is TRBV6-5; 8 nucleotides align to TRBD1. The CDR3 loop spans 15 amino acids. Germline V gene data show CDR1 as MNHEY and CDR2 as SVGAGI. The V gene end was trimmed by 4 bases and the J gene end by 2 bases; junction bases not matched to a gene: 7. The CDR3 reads CASSSPDRAPYEQYF. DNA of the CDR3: TGTGCCAGCAGTTCACCGGACAGGGCCCCCTACGAGCAGTACTTC.

The CDR3 spells CASSLDGIRGLRAYEQYF. The DNA of the CDR3 is TGTGCCAGCAGCTTAGACGGCATTAGGGGGCTACGTGCCTACGAGCAGTACTTC. The chain is built from TRBV11-2 and TRBJ2-7, with 7 nucleotides matching TRBD1. V shed 0 bases, J shed 2 bases, and the junction held 13 bases outside the gene matches. CDR1 and CDR2 (germline): SGHAT, FQNNGV. This CDR3 region has 18 residues.

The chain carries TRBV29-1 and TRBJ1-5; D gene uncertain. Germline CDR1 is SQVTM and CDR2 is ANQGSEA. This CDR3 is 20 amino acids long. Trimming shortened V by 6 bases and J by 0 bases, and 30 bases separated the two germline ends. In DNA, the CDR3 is TGCAGCGTGCTTTATTCCCGGGGAGGGTCGGTCCCCTATAGCAATCAGCCCCAGCATTTT. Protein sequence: CSVLYSRGGSVPYSNQPQHF. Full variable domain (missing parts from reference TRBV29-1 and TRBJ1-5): SAVISQKPSRDICQRGTSLTIQCQVDSQVTMMFWYRQQPGQSLTLIATANQGSEATYESGFVIDKFPISRPNLTFSTLTVSNMSPEDSSIYLCSVLYSRGGSVPYSNQPQHFGDGTRLSIL.

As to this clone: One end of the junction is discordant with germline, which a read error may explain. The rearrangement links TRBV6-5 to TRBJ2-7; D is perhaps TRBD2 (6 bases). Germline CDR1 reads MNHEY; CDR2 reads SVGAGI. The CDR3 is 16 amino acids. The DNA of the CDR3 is TGTACCAGCAGTTTCATAAGCGGGCCCACCACCTACGAGCAGTACTTC. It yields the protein CTSSFISGPTTYEQYF.

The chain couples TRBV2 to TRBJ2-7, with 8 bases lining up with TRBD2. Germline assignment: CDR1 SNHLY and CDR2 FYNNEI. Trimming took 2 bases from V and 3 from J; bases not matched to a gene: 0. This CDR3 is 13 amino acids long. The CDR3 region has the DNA TGTGCCAGCAGTGAAAGCGGGAGCTACGAGCAGTACTTC. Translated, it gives CASSESGSYEQYF.

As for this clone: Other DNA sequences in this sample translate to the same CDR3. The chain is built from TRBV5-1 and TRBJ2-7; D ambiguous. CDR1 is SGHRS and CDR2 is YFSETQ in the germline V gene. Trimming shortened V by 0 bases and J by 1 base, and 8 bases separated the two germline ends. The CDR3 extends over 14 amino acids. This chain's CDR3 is CASSLDPTSYEQYF. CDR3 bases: TGCGCCAGCAGCTTGGATCCCACTTCCTACGAGCAGTACTTC.

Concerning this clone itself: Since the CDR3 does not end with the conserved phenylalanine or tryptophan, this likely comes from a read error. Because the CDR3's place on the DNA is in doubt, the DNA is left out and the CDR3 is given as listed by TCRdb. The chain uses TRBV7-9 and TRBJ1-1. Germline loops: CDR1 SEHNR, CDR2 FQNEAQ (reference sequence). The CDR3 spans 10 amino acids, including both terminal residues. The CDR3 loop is CASSLVPGGM.

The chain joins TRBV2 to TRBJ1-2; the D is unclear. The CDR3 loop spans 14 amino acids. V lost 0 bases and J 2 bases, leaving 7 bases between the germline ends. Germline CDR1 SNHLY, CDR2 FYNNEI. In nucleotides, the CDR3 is TGTGCCAGCAGTGAAGCCTTGCGAAACTATGGCTACACCTTC. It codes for CASSEALRNYGYTF.

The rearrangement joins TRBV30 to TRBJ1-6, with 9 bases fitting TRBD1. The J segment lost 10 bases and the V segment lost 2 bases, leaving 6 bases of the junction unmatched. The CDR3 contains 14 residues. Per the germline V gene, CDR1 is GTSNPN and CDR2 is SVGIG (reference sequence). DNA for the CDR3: TGTGCCTGGAGTCGGACAGGGGTGGACTCACCCCTCCACTTT. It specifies CAWSRTGVDSPLHF. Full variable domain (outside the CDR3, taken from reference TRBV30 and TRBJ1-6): SQTIHQWPATLVQPVGSPLSLECTVEGTSNPNLYWYRQAAGRGLQLLFYSVGIGQISSEVPQNLSASRPQDRQFILSSKKLLLSDSGFYLCAWSRTGVDSPLHFGNGTRLTVT.

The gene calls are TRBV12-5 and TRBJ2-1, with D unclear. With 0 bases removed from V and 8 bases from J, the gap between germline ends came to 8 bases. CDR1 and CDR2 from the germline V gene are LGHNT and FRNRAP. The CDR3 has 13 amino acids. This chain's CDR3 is CASGLVNEDEQFF. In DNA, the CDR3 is TGTGCTAGTGGTTTGGTAAACGAGGATGAGCAGTTCTTC.